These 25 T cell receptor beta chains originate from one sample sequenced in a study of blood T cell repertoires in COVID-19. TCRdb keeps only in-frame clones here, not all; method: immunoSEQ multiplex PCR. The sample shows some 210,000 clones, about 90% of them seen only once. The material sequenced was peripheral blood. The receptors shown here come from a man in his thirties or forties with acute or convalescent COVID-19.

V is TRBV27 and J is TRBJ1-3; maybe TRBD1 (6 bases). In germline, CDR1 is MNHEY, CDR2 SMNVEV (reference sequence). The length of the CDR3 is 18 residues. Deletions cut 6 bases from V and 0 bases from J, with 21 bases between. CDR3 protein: CASSPIPRTEVSGNTIYF. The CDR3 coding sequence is TGTGCCAGCAGCCCTATACCGCGGACAGAAGTCTCTGGAAACACCATATATTTT.

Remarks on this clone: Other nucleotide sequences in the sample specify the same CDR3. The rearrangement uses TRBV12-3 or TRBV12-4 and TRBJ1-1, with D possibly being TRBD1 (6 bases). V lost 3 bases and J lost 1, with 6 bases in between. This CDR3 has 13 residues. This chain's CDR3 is CASSLGQNTEAFF. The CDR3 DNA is TGTGCCAGCAGTTTGGGACAGAACACTGAAGCTTTCTTT.

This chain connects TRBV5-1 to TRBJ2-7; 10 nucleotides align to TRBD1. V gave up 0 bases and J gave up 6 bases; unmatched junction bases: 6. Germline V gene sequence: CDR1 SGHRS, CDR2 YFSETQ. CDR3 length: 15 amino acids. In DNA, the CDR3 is TGCGCCAGCAGCTTGGACGGGACAGGGGTACTCGAGCAGTACTTC. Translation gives CASSLDGTGVLEQYF.

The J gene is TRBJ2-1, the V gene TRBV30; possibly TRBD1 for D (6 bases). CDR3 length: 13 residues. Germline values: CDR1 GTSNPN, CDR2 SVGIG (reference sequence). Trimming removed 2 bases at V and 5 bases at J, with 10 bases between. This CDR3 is CAWSNTGNNEQFF. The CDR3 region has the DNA TGTGCCTGGAGTAATACAGGGAACAATGAGCAGTTCTTC.

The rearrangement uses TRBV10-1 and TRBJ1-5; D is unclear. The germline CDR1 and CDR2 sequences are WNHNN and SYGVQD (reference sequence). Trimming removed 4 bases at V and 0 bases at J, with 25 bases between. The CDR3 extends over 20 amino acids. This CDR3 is CASSGSLGREGVFSNQPQHF. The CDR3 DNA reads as TGCGCCAGCAGTGGCTCCCTTGGAAGGGAGGGAGTTTTTAGCAATCAGCCCCAGCATTTT.

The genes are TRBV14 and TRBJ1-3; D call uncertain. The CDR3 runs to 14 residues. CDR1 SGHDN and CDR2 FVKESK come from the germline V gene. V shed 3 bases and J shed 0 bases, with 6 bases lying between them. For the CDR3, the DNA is TGTGCCAGCAGCCAGTACAGCTCTGGAAACACCATATATTTT. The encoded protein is CASSQYSSGNTIYF.

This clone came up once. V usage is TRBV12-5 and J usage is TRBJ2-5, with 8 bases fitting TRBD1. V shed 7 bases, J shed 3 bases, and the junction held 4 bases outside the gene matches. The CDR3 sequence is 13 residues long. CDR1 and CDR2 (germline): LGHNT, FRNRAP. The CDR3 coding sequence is TGTGCTAGTGCCACGACAGGGGAAGAGACCCAGTACTTC. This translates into CASATTGEETQYF.

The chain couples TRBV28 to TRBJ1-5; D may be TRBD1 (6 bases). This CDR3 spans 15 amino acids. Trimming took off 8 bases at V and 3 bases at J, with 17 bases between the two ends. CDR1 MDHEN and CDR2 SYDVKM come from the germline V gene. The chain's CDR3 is CASLEARGTNQPQHF. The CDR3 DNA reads TGTGCCAGCCTCGAGGCAAGGGGGACCAATCAGCCCCAGCATTTT.

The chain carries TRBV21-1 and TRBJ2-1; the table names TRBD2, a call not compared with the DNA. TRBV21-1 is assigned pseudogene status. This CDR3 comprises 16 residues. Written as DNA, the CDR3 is TGTGCCAGCAGCGTACGGCTAGCCTCCTCCTACAATGAGCAGTTCTTC. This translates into CASSVRLASSYNEQFF.

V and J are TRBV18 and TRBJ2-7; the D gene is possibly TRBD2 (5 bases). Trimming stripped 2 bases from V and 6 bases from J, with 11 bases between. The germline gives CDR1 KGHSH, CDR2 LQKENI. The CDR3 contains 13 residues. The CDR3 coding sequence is TGTGCCAGCTCACCAGAACTAGAGGGCGAGCAGTACTTC. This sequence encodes CASSPELEGEQYF.

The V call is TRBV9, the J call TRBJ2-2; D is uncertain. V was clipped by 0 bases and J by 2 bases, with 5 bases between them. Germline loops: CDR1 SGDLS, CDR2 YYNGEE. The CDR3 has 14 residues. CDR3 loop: CASSVGGNTGELFF. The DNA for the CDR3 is TGTGCCAGCAGCGTAGGAGGTAACACCGGGGAGCTGTTTTTT.

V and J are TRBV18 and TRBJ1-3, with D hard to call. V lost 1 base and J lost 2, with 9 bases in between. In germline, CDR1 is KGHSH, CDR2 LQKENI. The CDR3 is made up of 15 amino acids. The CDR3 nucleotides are TGTGCCAGCTCACCACGTCCCAGGCCTGGAAACACCATATATTTT. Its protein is CASSPRPRPGNTIYF.

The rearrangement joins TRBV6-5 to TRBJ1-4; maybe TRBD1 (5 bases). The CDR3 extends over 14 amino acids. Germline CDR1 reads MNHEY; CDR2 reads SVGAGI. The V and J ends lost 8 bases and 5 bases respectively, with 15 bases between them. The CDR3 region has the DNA TGTGCCAGCCTCCGGACAACTGAAAATGAAAAACTGTTTTTT. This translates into CASLRTTENEKLFF.

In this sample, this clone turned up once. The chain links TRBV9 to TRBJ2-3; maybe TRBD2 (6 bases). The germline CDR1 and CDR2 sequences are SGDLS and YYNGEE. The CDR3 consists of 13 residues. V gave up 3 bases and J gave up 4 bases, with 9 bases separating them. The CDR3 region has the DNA TGTGCCAGCAGCGGGAGGGAGCCAGATACGCAGTATTTT. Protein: CASSGREPDTQYF. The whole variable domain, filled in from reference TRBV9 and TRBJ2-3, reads DSGVTQTPKHLITATGQRVTLRCSPRSGDLSVYWYQQSLDQGLQFLIQYYNGEERAKGNILERFSAQQFPDLHSELNLSSLELGDSALYFCASSGREPDTQYFGPGTRLTVL.

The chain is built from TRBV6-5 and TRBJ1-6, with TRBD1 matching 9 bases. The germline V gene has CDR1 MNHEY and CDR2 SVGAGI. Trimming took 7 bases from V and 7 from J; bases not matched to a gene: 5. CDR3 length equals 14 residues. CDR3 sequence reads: CASIRTGANSPLHF. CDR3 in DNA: TGTGCCAGCATTAGGACAGGGGCCAATTCACCCCTCCACTTT.

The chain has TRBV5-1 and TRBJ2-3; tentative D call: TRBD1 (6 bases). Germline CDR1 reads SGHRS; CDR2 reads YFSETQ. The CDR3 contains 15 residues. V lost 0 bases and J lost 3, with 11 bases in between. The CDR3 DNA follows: TGCGCCAGCAGCTTGGGACAGGTGTCGACAGATACGCAGTATTTT. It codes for CASSLGQVSTDTQYF.

CDR3 protein: CASSPQDRPNTEAFF. As DNA, the CDR3 is TGTGCCAGCAGCCCTCAGGACAGGCCAAACACTGAAGCTTTCTTT. This chain connects TRBV7-9 to TRBJ1-1; 7 nucleotides line up with TRBD1. V lost 5 bases and J lost 2; bases outside the gene matches: 8. CDR1 is SEHNR, CDR2 FQNEAQ, per germline (reference sequence). This CDR3 region has 15 residues.

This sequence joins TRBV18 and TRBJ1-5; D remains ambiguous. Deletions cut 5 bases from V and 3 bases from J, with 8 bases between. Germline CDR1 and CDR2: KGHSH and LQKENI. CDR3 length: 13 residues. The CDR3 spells CASSNENNQPQHF. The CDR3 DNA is TGTGCCAGCTCAAACGAGAACAATCAGCCCCAGCATTTT.

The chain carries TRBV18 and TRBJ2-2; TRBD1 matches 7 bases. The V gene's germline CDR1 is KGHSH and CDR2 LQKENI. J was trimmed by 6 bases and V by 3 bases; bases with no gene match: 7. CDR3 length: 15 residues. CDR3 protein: CASSPPGTGAGELFF. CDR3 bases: TGTGCCAGCTCACCTCCGGGAACAGGGGCCGGGGAGCTGTTTTTT.

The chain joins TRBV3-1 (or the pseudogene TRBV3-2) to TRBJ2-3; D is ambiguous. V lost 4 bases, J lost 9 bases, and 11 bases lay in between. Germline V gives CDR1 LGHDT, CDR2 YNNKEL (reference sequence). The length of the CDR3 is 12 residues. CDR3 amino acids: CASSPQQRTQYF. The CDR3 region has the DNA TGTGCCAGCAGCCCCCAGCAGAGGACGCAGTATTTT.

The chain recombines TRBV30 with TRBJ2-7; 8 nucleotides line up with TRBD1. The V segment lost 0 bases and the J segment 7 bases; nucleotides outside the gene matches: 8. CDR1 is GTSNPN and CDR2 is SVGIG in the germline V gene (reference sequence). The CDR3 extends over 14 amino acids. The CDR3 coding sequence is TGTGCCTGGAGTGTAACGGGACAGGTCGGAGAGCAGTACTTC. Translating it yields CAWSVTGQVGEQYF.

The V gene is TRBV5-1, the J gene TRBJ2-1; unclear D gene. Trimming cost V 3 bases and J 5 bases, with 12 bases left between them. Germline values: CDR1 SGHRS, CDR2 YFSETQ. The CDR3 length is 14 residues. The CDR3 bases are TGCGCCAGCAGCTCCCTCGAGAGGAACAATGAGCAGTTCTTC. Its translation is CASSSLERNNEQFF. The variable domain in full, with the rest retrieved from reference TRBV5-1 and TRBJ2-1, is KAGVTQTPRYLIKTRGQQVTLSCSPISGHRSVSWYQQTPGQGLQFLFEYFSETQRNKGNFPGRFSGRQFSNSRSEMNVSTLELGDSALYLCASSSLERNNEQFFGPGTRLTVL.

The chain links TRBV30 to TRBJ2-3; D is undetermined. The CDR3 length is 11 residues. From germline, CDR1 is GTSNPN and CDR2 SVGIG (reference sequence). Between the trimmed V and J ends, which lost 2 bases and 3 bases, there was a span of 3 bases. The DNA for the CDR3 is TGTGCCTGGAGTCGGACAGATACGCAGTATTTT. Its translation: CAWSRTDTQYF. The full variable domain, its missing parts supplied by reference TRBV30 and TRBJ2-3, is SQTIHQWPATLVQPVGSPLSLECTVEGTSNPNLYWYRQAAGRGLQLLFYSVGIGQISSEVPQNLSASRPQDRQFILSSKKLLLSDSGFYLCAWSRTDTQYFGPGTRLTVL.

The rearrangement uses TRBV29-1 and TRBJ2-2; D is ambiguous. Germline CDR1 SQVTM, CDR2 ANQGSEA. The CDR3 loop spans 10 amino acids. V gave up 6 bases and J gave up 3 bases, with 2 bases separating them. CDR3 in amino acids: CSVYTGELFF. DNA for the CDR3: TGCAGCGTCTACACCGGGGAGCTGTTTTTT.

The CDR3 DNA sequence: TGTGCCAGCAGCCAAGGGCCTCGAAGCGGTGGCACAGATACGCAGTATTTT. Protein product: CASSQGPRSGGTDTQYF. The rearrangement joins TRBV3-1 (or the pseudogene TRBV3-2) to TRBJ2-3; D is perhaps TRBD2 (5 bases). This CDR3 region has 17 residues. Trimming removed 1 base from V and 1 base from J, with 15 bases in between. Germline V lookup: CDR1 LGHDT, CDR2 YNNKEL (reference sequence).